This T cell receptor (beta chain) was obtained from a study of memory CD4+ T cells and cytomegalovirus serostatus. The sort gate was single viable CD3+CD4+CD8-CD45RO+ cells for memory CD4+ T cells. Donors' CMV status reflects serum IgG against pp150, pp28, p38, p52. After thawing, CD4+ T cells were positively selected. With regard to this clone: Antigen unknown.

The CDR3 is made up of 14 amino acids. Germline CDR1 and CDR2: MNHNS and SASEGT. V dropped 8 bases and J dropped 7; count of bases not matched to a gene: 11. Whole-study results and caveats: Suggested: most of the CMV-linked TCR signature lies in CD4+ memory cells.

Assay: immunoSEQ multiplex PCR; the TCRdb copy retains only in-frame clones and omits some. This table has fewer than 75,000 clones, 65% to 80% appearing once. Sequencing was carried out using memory CD4+ T cells from blood. The receptor comes from an adult in good health and CMV-seronegative. The J gene is TRBJ2-7, the V gene TRBV6-1; 10 bases fit TRBD2. The CDR3 DNA follows: TGTGCCAGCTTGGGGAGCGGGGGGGCTAGGGAGCAGTACTTC. As protein: CASLGSGGAREQYF.